This T cell receptor (beta chain) was identified during a study of T cell changes during pregnancy in multiple sclerosis. Sequenced by immunoSEQ multiplex PCR; TCRdb stores in-frame clones only, minus some. The repertoire holds 50,000 to 75,000 clones, with 90% to 95% as singletons. This CDR3 is built from 15 residues. V was pared by 5 bases and J by 0 bases, with 10 bases between. The germline CDR1 and CDR2 sequences are SGHAT and FQNNGV. This clonotype was obtained from a female donor in good health, enrolled as a control in a pregnancy study. This material consisted of peripheral blood, taken in the third trimester of pregnancy. The genes are TRBV11-2 and TRBJ1-4; D ambiguous. CDR3: CASSLGVATNEKLFF. The DNA for the CDR3 is TGTGCCAGCAGCCTCGGGGTTGCAACTAATGAAAAACTGTTTTTT.